The present TCR beta chain was sequenced within a study of T cells in Graves' hyperthyroidism and ophthalmopathy. The study's findings and limits: Ophthalmopathy was separated from stable hyperthyroidism by a 13 V-J model.

Germline V gene sequence: CDR1 LNHDA, CDR2 SQIVND (reference sequence). V was shortened by 6 bases and J by 5 bases, with 13 bases between the two germline ends. This CDR3 has 13 amino acids. A lack of ophthalmopathy progression within 18 months defined stable Graves' hyperthyroidism. Patients having uncontrolled infection, another autoimmune disease, pregnancy or lactation were not included. It was RNA transcripts that yielded the amplified TCR beta CDR3 regions. First-round RT-PCR targeting the TCR CDR3 was performed with the HTBI primer set. TCRdb analysed the multiplex PCR reads with MiXCR anew, one entry per CDR3 protein. The table lists 400,000 to 600,000 distinct CDR3 sequences, less than 25% of them singletons. The sample holds many counts of this clonotype. Its antigen is undetermined.

This receptor was identified in a man between 18 and 29 years old with Graves' hyperthyroidism. V and J are TRBV19 and TRBJ1-1; D may be TRBD1 (5 bases). Sequencing was carried out using blood. CDR3 DNA sequence: TGTGCCAGTAGACTCCTCGGGGGGACTGAAGCTTTCTTT. Amino acids: CASRLLGGTEAFF. Variable domain in full (rest from reference TRBV19 and TRBJ1-1): DGGITQSPKYLFRKEGQNVTLSCEQNLNHDAMYWYRQDPGQGLRLIYYSQIVNDFQKGDIAEGYSVSREKKESFPLTVTSAQKNPTAFYLCASRLLGGTEAFFGQGTRLTVV.